These 18 T cell receptor beta chains originate from one sample sequenced in a study of regulatory T cells in long-lasting Graves disease. Noted time point: persistent/refractory GD, antithyroid drugs over 5 years with positive TRAb. From PBMCs, RNA was extracted and then used to make the TCR library. Sequencing libraries for TCR beta were prepared with iRepertoire HTBI primers and Arm-PCR of CDR3 regions. Each CDR3 protein gets one entry after TCRdb re-called the multiplex PCR reads with MiXCR. In the table there are about half a million distinct CDR3 sequences, roughly 23% of which are singletons. Material: peripheral blood mononuclear cells (PBMCs), obtained when the disease was refractory, from a patient treated with antithyroid drugs. The receptor source for this set is a female donor with Graves disease.

V and J are TRBV7-9 and TRBJ2-5; maybe TRBD2 (6 bases). CDR3 size: 14 residues. Germline CDR1 is SEHNR and CDR2 is FQNEAQ (reference sequence). V lost 3 bases and J 4 bases, leaving 12 bases between the germline ends. Here the CDR3 DNA reads TGTGCCAGCAGCTTGGGGGGTCTCGGAGAGACCCAGTACTTC. Protein: CASSLGGLGETQYF.

This clonotype was counted at least ten times. V and J are TRBV6-1 and TRBJ1-1, with a possible D match to TRBD1 (5 bases). This CDR3 is 13 amino acids long. Trimming shortened V by 5 bases and J by 5 bases, and 12 bases separated the two germline ends. The germline CDR1 and CDR2 sequences are MNHNS and SASEGT. CDR3 sequence reads: CASSRQGRTEAFF. In DNA, the CDR3 is TGTGCCAGCAGTCGTCAGGGCCGGACTGAAGCTTTCTTT.

Many counts were recorded for this clonotype. The rearrangement joins TRBV7-2 to TRBJ1-5; D unresolved. The V gene's germline CDR1 is SGHTA and CDR2 FQGNSA. The CDR3 consists of 13 residues. The V and J ends lost 1 base and 5 bases respectively, with 6 bases between them. The CDR3 spells CASSLDQDQPQHF. In nucleotides, the CDR3 is TGTGCCAGCAGCTTAGACCAGGATCAGCCCCAGCATTTT.

This clonotype was recorded at least ten times. The V gene is TRBV10-3, the J gene TRBJ2-7; 9 bases match TRBD2. V shed 6 bases and J 4 bases; nucleotides not matched to a gene: 4. The CDR3 runs to 13 residues. Germline-derived CDR1 and CDR2 are ENHRY and SYGVKD. The CDR3 coding sequence is TGTGCCATCAGGCTAGCGGGACCATACGAGCAGTACTTC. Amino acid sequence: CAIRLAGPYEQYF.

This clonotype was recorded many times. The chain is built from TRBV7-9 and TRBJ2-4; D perhaps matches TRBD2 (5 bases). Trimming cost V 3 bases and J 9 bases, with 12 bases left between them. CDR1 and CDR2 from the germline V gene are SEHNR and FQNEAQ (reference sequence). The CDR3 is made up of 13 amino acids. DNA for the CDR3: TGTGCCAGCAGCTTTCCGGGGAGTGTCATTCAGTACTTC. Amino acid sequence: CASSFPGSVIQYF.

This clonotype was seen ten or more times. The chain couples TRBV11-2 to TRBJ2-7; TRBD1 matches at 7 bases. The CDR3 extends over 15 amino acids. With V trimmed by 4 bases and J by 0 bases, 6 bases remained unmatched. CDR1 is SGHAT and CDR2 is FQNNGV in the germline V gene. In DNA, the CDR3 is TGTGCCAGCAGCTCCCAGGGGGACAGCTCCTACGAGCAGTACTTC. It translates to CASSSQGDSSYEQYF.

This clonotype was seen a few times. The chain carries TRBV19 and TRBJ1-5; no clear D gene. The CDR3 covers 15 residues. The V gene's germline CDR1 is LNHDA and CDR2 SQIVND (reference sequence). The V gene lost 9 bases and the J gene lost 6 bases, with 21 bases spanning the gap. CDR3 coding DNA: TGTGCCAGCACCCCGGCGGTGGGGATTGGTCAGCCCCAGCATTTT. This codes for CASTPAVGIGQPQHF.

The table lists this clonotype with a few counts. J is TRBJ1-6 and V is TRBV13, with 12 bases aligning to TRBD1. The germline CDR1 and CDR2 sequences are PRHDT and FYEKMQ (reference sequence). J gave up 9 bases and V 5 bases, and 8 bases lay outside the gene matches. The CDR3 is made up of 16 amino acids. The CDR3 is CASSRDRGRTGSPLHF. Here the CDR3 DNA reads TGTGCCAGCAGCCGGGACAGGGGGCGCACCGGTTCACCCCTCCACTTT.

Many counts were recorded for this clonotype. This sequence joins TRBV28 and TRBJ2-7; D remains unclear. Germline V CDR1 and CDR2: MDHEN, SYDVKM. V shed 5 bases and J shed 1 base, with 18 bases lying between them. The CDR3 covers 16 residues. CDR3 coding DNA: TGTGCCAGCAGTCTCCCGACCTCTCTACCTTCCTACGAGCAGTACTTC. Its translation: CASSLPTSLPSYEQYF.

For this clonotype: Since a much larger clone is just one base distant, this may be a read error. This chain connects TRBV19 to TRBJ2-5; D is possibly TRBD1 (5 bases). V lost 3 bases and J 4 bases, leaving 18 bases between the germline ends. The CDR3 runs 16 residues. Per the germline V gene, CDR1 is LNHDA and CDR2 is SQIVND (reference sequence). CDR3 sequence reads: CASSIGEQAGGETQYF. The CDR3 DNA follows: TGTGCCAGTAGTATTGGGGAACAGGCAGGCGGAGAGACCCAGTACTTC.

This clonotype was found a few times. The chain combines TRBV19 with TRBJ1-2, with D tentatively TRBD1 (6 bases). The CDR3 has 19 residues. The germline CDR1 and CDR2 sequences are LNHDA and SQIVND (reference sequence). V was clipped by 5 bases and J by 6 bases, with 31 bases between them. The CDR3 reads CASSSNRAVSSSLLNGYTF. CDR3 DNA: TGTGCCAGTAGTTCCAACAGGGCCGTCAGCTCTTCCTTACTCAATGGCTACACCTTC.

V is TRBV6-4 and J is TRBJ1-5; D is unresolved. The length of the CDR3 is 10 residues. Germline loops: CDR1 MRHNA, CDR2 SNTAGT. The V end was cut by 11 bases, the J end by 5 bases, with 7 bases between. CDR3 nucleotides: TGTGCCCGCCCCGATCAGCCCCAGCATTTT. Translated, it gives CARPDQPQHF.

This clonotype has just a few counts. The chain links TRBV11-3 to TRBJ2-5, with D perhaps matching TRBD2 (5 bases). Germline lookup yields CDR1 SGHNT and CDR2 YENEEA. There are 14 residues in the CDR3. The V end lost 5 bases, the J end lost 4 bases, and 14 bases lay between the germline ends. CDR3 sequence: CASSPTGGSETQYF. The DNA of the CDR3 is TGTGCCAGCAGCCCGACGGGCGGGTCAGAGACCCAGTACTTC. Supplemented by reference TRBV11-3 and TRBJ2-5, the full variable domain reads EAGVVQSPRYKIIEKKQPVAFWCNPISGHNTLYWYLQNLGQGPELLIRYENEEAVDDSQLPKDRFSAERLKGVDSTLKIQPAELGDSAVYLCASSPTGGSETQYFGPGTRLLVL.

Regarding this clonotype: One end of the junction does not line up with germline, which may come from a read error. The rearrangement uses TRBV7-2 and TRBJ1-5; 7 positions match TRBD1. The length of the CDR3 is 16 residues. Germline V lookup: CDR1 SGHTA, CDR2 FQGNSA. The CDR3 reads CANSLVGTGGNQPQHF. Here the CDR3 DNA reads TGTGCCAACAGCTTAGTTGGAACAGGGGGCAATCAGCCCCAGCATTTT.

The V and J genes are TRBV7-2 and TRBJ1-1; D ambiguous. Germline V gene lookup returns CDR1 SGHTA and CDR2 FQGNSA. There are 14 residues in the CDR3. V was cut by 0 bases and J by 7 bases, with 12 bases left in between. The CDR3 spells CASSLALGSIEAFF. The CDR3 DNA sequence: TGTGCCAGCAGCTTAGCCCTCGGGAGTATTGAAGCTTTCTTT.

This clonotype was counted many times. The gene calls are TRBV7-9 and TRBJ2-7; D is undetermined. The CDR3 spans 14 residues. CDR1 is SEHNR and CDR2 is FQNEAQ in the germline V gene (reference sequence). V lost 1 base and J 1 base, leaving 8 bases between the germline ends. The DNA of the CDR3 is TGTGCCAGCAGCTTAGGTCTTTCGTCCTACGAGCAGTACTTC. Amino acids: CASSLGLSSYEQYF.

The rearrangement joins TRBV13 to TRBJ2-7, with D possibly matching TRBD2 (6 bases). In germline, CDR1 is PRHDT, CDR2 FYEKMQ (reference sequence). This CDR3 is built from 17 residues. V dropped 3 bases and J dropped 0 bases, with 18 bases sitting between them. CDR3 nucleotides: TGTGCCAGCAGCTTTAGCCTAGCGTCAGAGGGCTCCTACGAGCAGTACTTC. Translating gives CASSFSLASEGSYEQYF. The full variable domain, with the rest looked up from reference TRBV13 and TRBJ2-7, is AAGVIQSPRHLIKEKRETATLKCYPIPRHDTVYWYQQGPGQDPQFLISFYEKMQSDKGSIPDRFSAQQFSDYHSELNMSSLELGDSALYFCASSFSLASEGSYEQYFGPGTRLTVT.

V gene TRBV10-1 combines with J gene TRBJ2-4, with 7 bases lining up with TRBD1. The CDR3 runs to 15 residues. CDR1 and CDR2 from the germline V gene are WNHNN and SYGVQD (reference sequence). V shed 7 bases, J shed 3 bases, and the junction held 9 bases outside the gene matches. The chain's CDR3 is CASKGQAEVKNIQYF. The CDR3 DNA reads as TGCGCCAGCAAAGGACAGGCAGAAGTCAAAAACATTCAGTACTTC.